The rows below give T cell receptor beta chains drawn from one sample of a study of CD8+ T cells in alopecia areata. This table comes from immunoSEQ multiplex PCR, and its TCRdb copy is limited to in-frame clones, with some not included. The sample has about 200,000 clones, about 60% seen once. Material: CD4+ T cells sorted from blood, obtained at week 0. The source is a human donor with alopecia areata. CDR3s include the opening cysteine and the closing phenylalanine or tryptophan. D genes are given only for firm matches. Part of the rows lack a size; the others show once, few, many or a class for expanded clones.

J gene: TRBJ1-1
clone size: NA
V gene: TRBV7-9
D gene: NA
CDR3 DNA: TGTGCCAGCAGCTTAGGGGTCGGGGGCATTGAAGCTTTCTTT
CDR3 protein: CASSLGVGGIEAFF

J gene: TRBJ2-5
clone size: few
V gene: TRBV28
D gene: NA
CDR3 DNA: TGTGCCAGCAGCCCGATGGATATGGCGGGACGGGGAGAGACCCAGTACTTC
CDR3 protein: CASSPMDMAGRGETQYF

J gene: TRBJ2-7
clone size: once
V gene: TRBV6-5
D gene: TRBD2
CDR3 DNA: TGTGCCAGCAGCCGCGGGGGGCTTTACGAGCAGTACTTC
CDR3 protein: CASSRGGLYEQYF

J gene: TRBJ1-1
clone size: NA
V gene: TRBV10-3
D gene: NA
CDR3 DNA: TGTGCCATCAGTGAGTCCGCGTTTGGGAACACTGAAGCTTTCTTT
CDR3 protein: CAISESAFGNTEAFF

J gene: TRBJ1-2
clone size: NA
V gene: TRBV29-1
D gene: TRBD1
CDR3 DNA: TGCAGCGTCTGGGACAGGGAGAACTATGGCTACACCTTC
CDR3 protein: CSVWDRENYGYTF

J gene: TRBJ1-3
clone size: NA
V gene: TRBV4-1
D gene: NA
CDR3 DNA: TGCGCCAGCAGCCACCGAACAGGATCCTCTGGAAACACCATATATTTT
CDR3 protein: CASSHRTGSSGNTIYF

J gene: TRBJ2-7
clone size: NA
V gene: TRBV30
D gene: TRBD2
CDR3 DNA: TGTGCCTGGAGCGTGCGGGGGGCGGGAGAGCAGTACTTC
CDR3 protein: CAWSVRGAGEQYF

J gene: TRBJ2-3
clone size: few
V gene: TRBV6-5
D gene: NA
CDR3 DNA: TGTGCCAGCAGGTCGGACAGCACAGATACGCAGTATTTT
CDR3 protein: CASRSDSTDTQYF

J gene: TRBJ1-2
clone size: few
V gene: TRBV7-6
D gene: NA
CDR3 DNA: TGTGCCAGCAGCCCAGCGGGAACGGGGGGCTATGGCTACACCTTC
CDR3 protein: CASSPAGTGGYGYTF

J gene: TRBJ2-1
clone size: NA
V gene: TRBV29-1
D gene: NA
CDR3 DNA: TGCAGCGTTGAAGATTTAAAGTGGGACTCCAAGGGGGATGAGCAGTTCTTC
CDR3 protein: CSVEDLKWDSKGDEQFF

J gene: TRBJ2-7
clone size: few
V gene: TRBV6-5
D gene: TRBD1
CDR3 DNA: TGTGCCAGCAGTCGCGGGACAGGGATCCACGAGCAGTACTTC
CDR3 protein: CASSRGTGIHEQYF

J gene: TRBJ1-1
clone size: NA
V gene: TRBV7-9
D gene: TRBD1
CDR3 DNA: TGTGCCAGCAGCTTTACAGGGGTGGATGAAGCTTTCTTT
CDR3 protein: CASSFTGVDEAFF

J gene: TRBJ2-5
clone size: NA
V gene: TRBV5-1
D gene: NA
CDR3 DNA: TGCGCCAGCAGCTTGGTGCTAGAACCCCAAGAGACCCAGTACTTC
CDR3 protein: CASSLVLEPQETQYF

J gene: TRBJ2-7
clone size: NA
V gene: TRBV6-5
D gene: NA
CDR3 DNA: TGTGCCAGCAGTTACTCGAACAGGGTCGGCGAGCAGTACTTC
CDR3 protein: CASSYSNRVGEQYF

J gene: TRBJ1-5
clone size: few
V gene: TRBV28
D gene: NA
CDR3 DNA: TGTGCCAGCAACTCGGTCGATCAACGGTGGATGTTACATTTT
CDR3 protein: CASNSVDQRWMLHF

J gene: TRBJ1-2
clone size: NA
V gene: TRBV30
D gene: NA
CDR3 DNA: TGTGCCTGGGCTCAGAGAGACTATGGCTACACCTTC
CDR3 protein: CAWAQRDYGYTF

J gene: TRBJ2-7
clone size: NA
V gene: TRBV4-1
D gene: NA
CDR3 DNA: TGCGCCAGCAGCCCTACGGCCTCCGAGGGCTCCTACGAGCAGTACTTC
CDR3 protein: CASSPTASEGSYEQYF

J gene: TRBJ1-1
clone size: NA
V gene: TRBV9
D gene: NA
CDR3 DNA: TGTGCCAGCAGCCGAAACCAGGGGAACACTGAAGCTTTCTTT
CDR3 protein: CASSRNQGNTEAFF

J gene: TRBJ1-2
clone size: NA
V gene: TRBV13
D gene: NA
CDR3 DNA: TGTGCCAGCAGCAAAACCGGGACCAAGTTCTACACCTTC
CDR3 protein: CASSKTGTKFYTF

J gene: TRBJ2-7
clone size: NA
V gene: TRBV11-2
D gene: NA
CDR3 DNA: TGTGCCAGCAGCTTAGGCTTGGAGCAGAGCACCTACGAGCAGTACTTC
CDR3 protein: CASSLGLEQSTYEQYF

J gene: TRBJ2-3
clone size: NA
V gene: TRBV7-2
D gene: NA
CDR3 DNA: TGTGCCAGCAGCCGATACCTTAGCACAGATACGCAGTATTTT
CDR3 protein: CASSRYLSTDTQYF

J gene: TRBJ2-5
clone size: once
V gene: TRBV2
D gene: NA
CDR3 DNA: TGTGCCAGCAGTGAGGTCCAAGAGACCCAGTACTTC
CDR3 protein: CASSEVQETQYF

J gene: TRBJ2-1
clone size: NA
V gene: TRBV2
D gene: NA
CDR3 DNA: TGTGCCAGCGGTACGGCGTCCTCCTACAATGAGCAGTTCTTC
CDR3 protein: CASGTASSYNEQFF

J gene: TRBJ1-2
clone size: NA
V gene: TRBV7-9
D gene: NA
CDR3 DNA: TGTGCCAGCAGTTCAGGAAATTATGGCTACACCTTC
CDR3 protein: CASSSGNYGYTF

J gene: TRBJ2-7
clone size: NA
V gene: TRBV11-2
D gene: NA
CDR3 DNA: TGTGCCAGCAGCTTCTCTGCTTACCCTAGCTCCTACGAGCAGTACTTC
CDR3 protein: CASSFSAYPSSYEQYF

J gene: TRBJ2-3
clone size: NA
V gene: TRBV27
D gene: NA
CDR3 DNA: TGTGCCAGCAGTTTCGAAGGGGATACGCAGTATTTT
CDR3 protein: CASSFEGDTQYF

J gene: TRBJ2-1
clone size: NA
V gene: TRBV5-1
D gene: TRBD1
CDR3 DNA: TGCGCCAGCAGCCCGGGACAGGGGAGTGGTGAGCAGTTCTTC
CDR3 protein: CASSPGQGSGEQFF

J gene: TRBJ2-1
clone size: NA
V gene: TRBV7-3
D gene: NA
CDR3 DNA: TGTGCCAGCAGCAAAAGGCAGAGCTCCTACAATGAGCAGTTCTTC
CDR3 protein: CASSKRQSSYNEQFF

J gene: TRBJ1-1
clone size: once
V gene: TRBV30
D gene: NA
CDR3 DNA: TGTGCCTGGAGTTTAGGCAGACACACTGAAGCTTTCTTT
CDR3 protein: CAWSLGRHTEAFF

J gene: TRBJ2-6
clone size: NA
V gene: TRBV5-1
D gene: NA
CDR3 DNA: TGCGCCAGCAGCTTGGCACGGGGGGCTGTTCTGCGGGCCAACGTCCTGACTTTC
CDR3 protein: CASSLARGAVLRANVLTF

J gene: TRBJ2-1
clone size: NA
V gene: TRBV29-1
D gene: NA
CDR3 DNA: TGCAGCGGGTTGAGCTCGTTCTACAATGAGCAGTTCTTC
CDR3 protein: CSGLSSFYNEQFF

J gene: TRBJ1-5
clone size: few
V gene: TRBV5-6
D gene: TRBD1
CDR3 DNA: TGTGCCAGCAGCTTGGGACAGGGGGTTCGCAATCAGCCCCAGCATTTT
CDR3 protein: CASSLGQGVRNQPQHF

J gene: TRBJ2-1
clone size: NA
V gene: TRBV7-3
D gene: NA
CDR3 DNA: TGTGCCAGCAGCTTAAGCCCCGCGGATGAGCAGTTCTTC
CDR3 protein: CASSLSPADEQFF

J gene: TRBJ1-2
clone size: NA
V gene: TRBV2
D gene: NA
CDR3 DNA: TGTGCCAGCAGTGAAGGGAAGGGGGAGAATGGCTACACCTTC
CDR3 protein: CASSEGKGENGYTF

J gene: TRBJ1-5
clone size: NA
V gene: TRBV30
D gene: NA
CDR3 DNA: TGTGCCTGGCCGCCCGGCAGGAGAACAATCAATCAGCCCCAGCATTTT
CDR3 protein: CAWPPGRRTINQPQHF

J gene: TRBJ2-6
clone size: NA
V gene: TRBV29-1
D gene: TRBD1
CDR3 DNA: TGCAGCGTTCGTAGGGACAGGGCCTCTGGGGCCAACGTCCTGACTTTC
CDR3 protein: CSVRRDRASGANVLTF

J gene: TRBJ1-6
clone size: NA
V gene: TRBV6-5
D gene: NA
CDR3 DNA: TGTGCCAGCAGTTATGGGGGCTCCTATAATTCACCCCTCCACTTT
CDR3 protein: CASSYGGSYNSPLHF

J gene: TRBJ1-1
clone size: NA
V gene: TRBV7-3
D gene: NA
CDR3 DNA: TGTGCCAGCAGCTTAACCCTCGAGTCGGGGGCTTTCTTT
CDR3 protein: CASSLTLESGAFF

J gene: TRBJ2-3
clone size: once
V gene: TRBV9
D gene: NA
CDR3 DNA: TGTGCCAGCAGCCCGATAGGTTCCAGAACAGATACGCAGTATTTT
CDR3 protein: CASSPIGSRTDTQYF

J gene: TRBJ1-5
clone size: NA
V gene: TRBV2
D gene: TRBD1
CDR3 DNA: TGTGCCAGCAAACAGGGGGATCAGCCCCAGCATTTT
CDR3 protein: CASKQGDQPQHF

J gene: TRBJ2-6
clone size: few
V gene: TRBV5-1
D gene: NA
CDR3 DNA: TGCGCCAGCAGCTATGGACAGACCTCTGGGGCCAACGTCCTGACTTTC
CDR3 protein: CASSYGQTSGANVLTF

J gene: TRBJ1-2
clone size: NA
V gene: TRBV11-2
D gene: NA
CDR3 DNA: TGTGCCAGCAGCTTCGGCGACTATGGCTACACCTTC
CDR3 protein: CASSFGDYGYTF

J gene: TRBJ2-3
clone size: NA
V gene: TRBV6-6
D gene: TRBD2
CDR3 DNA: TGTGCCAGCAGTCAACTAGCGGGGGGCACAGATACGCAGTATTTT
CDR3 protein: CASSQLAGGTDTQYF

J gene: TRBJ2-5
clone size: NA
V gene: TRBV29-1
D gene: NA
CDR3 DNA: TGCAGCGTCAGGGGACCTCAAGAGACCCAGTACTTC
CDR3 protein: CSVRGPQETQYF

J gene: TRBJ2-3
clone size: few
V gene: TRBV5-1
D gene: NA
CDR3 DNA: TGCGCCAGCAGTCACTCCGACAGGTCCACAGATACGCAGTATTTT
CDR3 protein: CASSHSDRSTDTQYF

J gene: TRBJ2-3
clone size: NA
V gene: TRBV13
D gene: NA
CDR3 DNA: TGTGCCAGCAGCCCGGGAGGCACAGATACGCAGTATTTT
CDR3 protein: CASSPGGTDTQYF

J gene: TRBJ2-6
clone size: NA
V gene: TRBV6-5
D gene: TRBD1
CDR3 DNA: TGTGCCAGCAGGCAGGACAGGGCTGGGGCCAACGTCCTGACTTTC
CDR3 protein: CASRQDRAGANVLTF

J gene: TRBJ1-2
clone size: NA
V gene: TRBV9
D gene: TRBD1
CDR3 DNA: TGTGCCAGCGGACGGGGACAGACCTATGGCTACACCTTC
CDR3 protein: CASGRGQTYGYTF

J gene: TRBJ2-7
clone size: NA
V gene: TRBV9
D gene: NA
CDR3 DNA: TGTGCCAGCAGCGTAGCGGGGACGGTCTCCTACGAGCAGTACTTC
CDR3 protein: CASSVAGTVSYEQYF

J gene: TRBJ1-2
clone size: few
V gene: TRBV6-1
D gene: NA
CDR3 DNA: TGTGCCAGCAGTGAATCCCGGGGGACACCCCATGGCTACACCTTC
CDR3 protein: CASSESRGTPHGYTF

J gene: TRBJ2-5
clone size: NA
V gene: TRBV11-2
D gene: NA
CDR3 DNA: TGTGCCAGCAGCTTAGTTGTACAGGGTCAGGAGACCCAGTACTTC
CDR3 protein: CASSLVVQGQETQYF